The clone carrying this TCR beta chain was counted a few times. The antigen is undetermined. This entry belongs to a study of cytomegalovirus exposure and HLA in healthy donors. On the study more broadly: Ancestry clustering placed 70% to 85% of a few hundred genotyped donors in the Caucasian-associated cluster.

The PCR used 60 Vbeta and 13 Jbeta primers. The authors' processing: Approximately 11 million of the 60 million to 80 million unique TCR beta chains counted in a later analysis were shared. Using immunoSEQ multiplex PCR, the repertoire was profiled, and TCRdb retains in-frame clones only, with some absent. Clone size and V and J calls were adopted from that table, with D and trimming inferred from the DNA. The sample has roughly 130,000 clones; around 8.5% are singletons. The ends lost 4 bases at V and 4 bases at J; junction bases unmatched: 12. Per the germline V gene, CDR1 is SGHRS and CDR2 is YFSETQ. CDR3 length equals 16 residues. Study observations and caveats: Near-uniform donor sequencing depth was presumed by presence/absence analyses.

The clonotype comes from a man aged 40-55 years in good health and CMV-seronegative. The chain is built from TRBV5-1 and TRBJ2-7; TRBD1 matches at 9 bases. Sequenced sample: PBMCs. CDR3: CASSPLVGTGIYEQYF. CDR3 nucleotides: TGCGCCAGCAGCCCCCTCGTCGGGACAGGGATATACGAGCAGTACTTC.